Following are 21 T cell receptor beta chains from one sample sequenced in a study of T cell changes during pregnancy in multiple sclerosis. Method: immunoSEQ multiplex PCR; TCRdb's copy keeps in-frame clones and lacks some. The profile shows 35,000 to 45,000 clones, over 85% of them singletons. The specimen was CD4+ T cells from peripheral blood mononuclear cells, collected after pregnancy. Receptor source: a female donor in good health, enrolled as a control in a pregnancy study.

The chain recombines TRBV6-5 with TRBJ1-1; TRBD1 agrees at 9 bases. Germline V gene sequence: CDR1 MNHEY, CDR2 SVGAGI. The length of the CDR3 is 14 residues. V shed 6 bases and J 1 base; nucleotides not matched to a gene: 3. The CDR3 loop reads CASRRTGENTEAFF. CDR3 coding DNA: TGTGCCAGCAGACGGACAGGGGAGAACACTGAAGCTTTCTTT.

V is TRBV7-2 and J is TRBJ2-2; 11 bases map to TRBD2. Trimming removed 4 bases from V and 3 bases from J; junction bases left unmatched: 4. The germline V gene encodes CDR1 SGHTA and CDR2 FQGNSA. This CDR3 spans 16 amino acids. The CDR3 is CASSSRLAGYTGELFF. The CDR3 region has the DNA TGTGCCAGCAGCTCAAGACTAGCGGGGTACACCGGGGAGCTGTTTTTT.

The V gene is TRBV9, the J gene TRBJ2-3; TRBD2 matches at 13 bases. Germline V gene data show CDR1 as SGDLS and CDR2 as YYNGEE. V lost 1 base and J lost 3; bases outside the gene matches: 11. This CDR3 region has 19 residues. The CDR3 sequence: CASSVTAPGLAGVTDTQYF. The CDR3, as DNA: TGTGCCAGCAGCGTAACTGCCCCCGGACTAGCGGGAGTAACAGATACGCAGTATTTT. Supplemented by reference TRBV9 and TRBJ2-3, the full variable domain reads DSGVTQTPKHLITATGQRVTLRCSPRSGDLSVYWYQQSLDQGLQFLIQYYNGEERAKGNILERFSAQQFPDLHSELNLSSLELGDSALYFCASSVTAPGLAGVTDTQYFGPGTRLTVL.

The sample holds one count of this clone. This sequence joins TRBV4-1 and TRBJ2-5; 9 bases agree with TRBD1. CDR3 length: 16 residues. With V trimmed by 4 bases and J by 3 bases, 9 bases remained unmatched. Germline CDR1 is MGHRA and CDR2 is YSYEKL. This CDR3 is CASSPHRGQGKETQYF. The CDR3 DNA reads TGCGCCAGCAGCCCCCATAGGGGACAGGGTAAAGAGACCCAGTACTTC.

This clone was detected only once. J is TRBJ1-6 and V is TRBV27, with 7 bases lining up with TRBD1. The CDR3 has 16 amino acids. J lost 2 bases, V lost 6 bases, and 7 bases had no gene match. Germline V CDR1 and CDR2: MNHEY, SMNVEV (reference sequence). This CDR3 is CASRFTGAPYNSPLHF. CDR3 in DNA: TGTGCCAGCAGATTTACAGGGGCTCCCTATAATTCACCCCTCCACTTT.

This chain connects TRBV15 to TRBJ1-4; 7 bases fit TRBD1. Germline loops: CDR1 LNHNV, CDR2 YYDKDF (reference sequence). The CDR3 length is 16 residues. V gave up 1 base and J gave up 5 bases; unmatched junction bases: 7. For the CDR3, the DNA is TGTGCCACCAGCAGAGCCTCGGCACAGGGGAATGAAAAACTGTTTTTT. Amino acid sequence: CATSRASAQGNEKLFF.

This chain links TRBV7-3 with TRBJ2-7; D unclear. The CDR3 is made up of 14 amino acids. Deletions cut 1 base from V and 1 base from J, with 8 bases between. Looked up from germline, CDR1 is SGHTA and CDR2 is FQGTGA. The CDR3 DNA reads as TGTGCCAGCAGCTTAAGTAGCAGATCCTACGAGCAGTACTTC. It is translated as CASSLSSRSYEQYF.

The chain employs TRBV2 and TRBJ2-7; TRBD2 matches 9 bases. Trimming cost V 8 bases and J 4 bases; bases outside gene matches: 6. CDR1 is SNHLY and CDR2 is FYNNEI in the germline V gene. The length of the CDR3 is 13 residues. In DNA form, the CDR3 reads TGTGCCAGCGGACTAGCGATCGGTTACGAGCAGTACTTC. Amino acid sequence: CASGLAIGYEQYF. The full variable domain, with the rest looked up from reference TRBV2 and TRBJ2-7, is EPEVTQTPSHQVTQMGQEVILRCVPISNHLYFYWYRQILGQKVEFLVSFYNNEISEKSEIFDDQFSVERPDGSNFTLKIRSTKLEDSAMYFCASGLAIGYEQYFGPGTRLTVT.

The chain combines TRBV6-5 with TRBJ1-2, with a tentative D call TRBD1 (6 bases). The CDR3 runs 13 residues. Per the germline V gene, CDR1 is MNHEY and CDR2 is SVGAGI. V was pared by 6 bases and J by 7 bases, with 15 bases between. CDR3 DNA: TGTGCCAGCAGACTCGGACAGCAGGGTGGCTACACCTTC. This gives the protein CASRLGQQGGYTF.

The rearrangement uses TRBV27 and TRBJ1-1; D not resolved. The germline gives CDR1 MNHEY, CDR2 SMNVEV (reference sequence). The CDR3 covers 14 residues. V was shortened by 5 bases and J by 0 bases, with 10 bases between the two germline ends. The CDR3 coding sequence is TGTGCCAGCAGTCGACCGACAATGAACACTGAAGCTTTCTTT. It encodes CASSRPTMNTEAFF.

The rearrangement uses TRBV6-1 and TRBJ1-5; tentative D call: TRBD1 (6 bases). V was shortened by 6 bases and J by 4 bases, with 13 bases between the two germline ends. The length of the CDR3 is 14 residues. The germline gives CDR1 MNHNS, CDR2 SASEGT. The CDR3 loop is CASSPGTPNQPQHF. CDR3 in DNA: TGTGCCAGCAGCCCCGGGACACCGAATCAGCCCCAGCATTTT.

The V call is TRBV4-2, the J call TRBJ2-7; 10 nucleotides align to TRBD2. CDR1 and CDR2 from the germline V gene are LGHNA and YNFKEQ. The CDR3 runs to 18 residues. The trim removed 0 bases at V and 1 base at J, leaving 9 bases unmatched. CDR3 DNA: TGTGCCAGCAGCCAAGAACCTTTGACTAGCGGGCGTTCCTACGAGCAGTACTTC. It yields the protein CASSQEPLTSGRSYEQYF.

For this clone: Other DNA sequences from this sample encode an identical CDR3 as well. This CDR3 is CASSPGMNTEAFF. The CDR3 region has the DNA TGTGCCAGCAGCCCCGGGATGAACACTGAAGCTTTCTTT. This chain uses TRBV7-6 with TRBJ1-1; D ambiguous. Trimming shortened V by 5 bases and J by 0 bases, and 7 bases separated the two germline ends. The CDR3 is 13 residues long. Germline V gene data show CDR1 as SGHVS and CDR2 as FNYEAQ.

The V and J genes are TRBV29-1 and TRBJ1-2; D possibly corresponds to TRBD1 (5 bases). The V and J ends lost 7 bases and 5 bases respectively, with 17 bases between them. Germline V gives CDR1 SQVTM, CDR2 ANQGSEA. The CDR3 totals 13 residues. CDR3 DNA sequence: TGCAGCGGTAGTCAAACAGGTTCTTATGGCTACACCTTC. It codes for CSGSQTGSYGYTF.

The chain carries TRBV4-2 and TRBJ2-1, with 12 positions matching TRBD2. This CDR3 comprises 17 residues. Germline assignment: CDR1 LGHNA and CDR2 YNFKEQ. With V trimmed by 4 bases and J by 7 bases, 11 bases remained unmatched. The CDR3 nucleotides are TGTGCCAGCAGCCCCTCTCCTAGCGGGGGGGCTGGGAATGAGCAGTTCTTC. It codes for CASSPSPSGGAGNEQFF.

J is TRBJ2-3 and V is TRBV18, with 9 bases lining up with TRBD2. Per the germline V gene, CDR1 is KGHSH and CDR2 is LQKENI. The CDR3 runs 16 residues. The V gene end was trimmed by 3 bases and the J gene end by 5 bases; junction bases not matched to a gene: 9. CDR3 in amino acids: CASSPVAGDSGDTQYF. The DNA of the CDR3 is TGTGCCAGCTCACCCGTAGCGGGAGATAGTGGAGATACGCAGTATTTT.

The chain recombines TRBV18 with TRBJ2-2, with D possibly TRBD2 on 6 matching bases. Germline V gene lookup returns CDR1 KGHSH and CDR2 LQKENI. V lost 2 bases and J 2 bases, leaving 12 bases between the germline ends. CDR3 size: 16 residues. CDR3 DNA: TGTGCCAGCTCACCAAACCCGGGAGTTAACACCGGGGAGCTGTTTTTT. Translating it yields CASSPNPGVNTGELFF.

The rearrangement links TRBV30 to TRBJ1-1; the match to TRBD1 covers 8 bases. V lost 2 bases, J lost 1 base, and 3 bases stayed unmatched. Per the germline V gene, CDR1 is GTSNPN and CDR2 is SVGIG (reference sequence). The CDR3 spans 14 residues. CDR3 coding DNA: TGTGCCTGGAGTACCGGGACAGGGAACACTGAAGCTTTCTTT. Encoded protein: CAWSTGTGNTEAFF.

This chain uses TRBV7-8 with TRBJ2-7; 8 nucleotides align to TRBD2. Losses at the gene ends were 5 bases for V and 4 bases for J; bases not matched to a gene: 7. CDR3 length: 14 amino acids. Germline V gene sequence: CDR1 SGHVS, CDR2 FQNEAQ. In nucleotides, the CDR3 is TGTGCCAGCAGCCCTGCGGGACTAGGGTACGAGCAGTACTTC. Translation: CASSPAGLGYEQYF.

The chain employs TRBV27 and TRBJ1-3, with TRBD1 matching over 7 bases. V shed 6 bases, J shed 9 bases, and the junction held 11 bases outside the gene matches. CDR3 size: 14 residues. Per the germline V gene, CDR1 is MNHEY and CDR2 is SMNVEV (reference sequence). DNA for the CDR3: TGTGCCAGCAGCCCCGGGACAGTCGCTGGCACCATATATTTT. It is translated as CASSPGTVAGTIYF.

The CDR3 is CASSLDDLRRSTDTQYF. CDR3 DNA: TGTGCCAGCAGCTTAGACGACTTAAGGAGGAGCACAGATACGCAGTATTTT. The rearrangement links TRBV7-2 to TRBJ2-3; D possibly corresponds to TRBD2 (5 bases). CDR3 length: 17 amino acids. The V gene's germline CDR1 is SGHTA and CDR2 FQGNSA. The V end lost 1 base, the J end lost 0 bases, and 14 bases lay between the germline ends.